Listed below are T cell receptor beta chains from one sample, sequenced in a study of blood T cell repertoires in COVID-19. Libraries were prepared by immunoSEQ multiplex PCR; TCRdb keeps only in-frame clonotypes and omits some of them. Among about 190,000 clones listed, around 85% were seen once. Sequenced input: peripheral blood. These receptors were collected from a woman aged 50 to 60 with acute or convalescent COVID-19. Each CDR3 is given with its conserved first and last residue. Each record gives: J gene, clone size, D gene, V gene, CDR3 DNA, CDR3 protein. D genes are given only for firm matches. The size field is filled for only some rows; it gives once, few, many or a size class.

>TRBJ2-7|-|TRBD2|TRBV6-1
TGTGCCAGCAGTGAAGCCAGCGGGGGGAGCCACGAGCAGTACTTC
CASSEASGGSHEQYF
>TRBJ1-2|few|-|TRBV30
TGTGCCTGGTCAGCTTCGACAGTGCTCTATGGCTACACCTTC
CAWSASTVLYGYTF
>TRBJ2-5|-|-|TRBV18
TGTGCCAGCTCACCAAGGCTAGAAGAGACCCAGTACTTC
CASSPRLEETQYF
>TRBJ2-7|-|TRBD1|TRBV30
TGTGCCTGGAGGGGAGGACAGGGGTACGAGCAGTACTTC
CAWRGGQGYEQYF
>TRBJ2-3|once|TRBD2|TRBV11-2
TGTGCCAGCAGCGTATTCGGGACTAGCGGCACAGATACGCAGTATTTT
CASSVFGTSGTDTQYF
>TRBJ2-7|-|TRBD1|TRBV7-6
TGTGCCAGCAGCCCGGGACAGTCAACGGCCTACGAGCAGTACTTC
CASSPGQSTAYEQYF
>TRBJ1-1|-|TRBD1|TRBV28
TGTGCCAGCAGTACTAGGACAGGGAGGGGCACTGAAGCTTTCTTT
CASSTRTGRGTEAFF
>TRBJ1-2|-|TRBD1|TRBV5-1
TGCGCCAGCCGATCACAGGGGGCAGCCTATGGCTACACCTTC
CASRSQGAAYGYTF
>TRBJ1-3|few|TRBD1|TRBV14
TGTGCCAGCAGCTTGGGGACAGGCACTGGAAACACCATATATTTT
CASSLGTGTGNTIYF
>TRBJ1-2|few|TRBD1|TRBV27
TGTGCCAGCAGTTCCCCTGGGACAGGGAACTATGGCTACACCTTC
CASSSPGTGNYGYTF
>TRBJ1-1|-|TRBD1|TRBV5-1
TGCGCCAGCAGCTTGGCTGGACAGGGAGTCACTGAAGCTTTCTTT
CASSLAGQGVTEAFF
>TRBJ2-7|-|TRBD1|TRBV28
TGTGCCAGCAGGGGACAGGGGGCCTACGAGCAGTACTTC
CASRGQGAYEQYF
>TRBJ2-3|-|TRBD1|TRBV5-4
TGTGCCAGCCGTGCCGGAGGACAGGCAACCTACACACGCACAGATACGCAGTATTTT
CASRAGGQATYTRTDTQYF
>TRBJ1-1|-|TRBD1|TRBV10-2
TGCGCCAGCAGCGGGACAGGGGGGACTGAAGCTTTCTTT
CASSGTGGTEAFF
>TRBJ2-1|-|-|TRBV7-6
TGTGCCAGCAGCCCTAGAGGGCCCGTGAATGAGCAGTTCTTC
CASSPRGPVNEQFF
>TRBJ2-1|-|TRBD2|TRBV28
TGTGCCAGCAGCTTAGCGGGAGTACGCACAGGGGAGCAGTTCTTC
CASSLAGVRTGEQFF
>TRBJ2-5|few|-|TRBV18
TGTGCCAGCTCACCTCCCGGGGAGCCCTACAAGACCCAGTACTTC
CASSPPGEPYKTQYF
>TRBJ1-3|-|TRBD1|TRBV5-1
TGCGCCAGCAGGCCTACCGCTCCGACAGGGGCTGGAAACACCATATATTTT
CASRPTAPTGAGNTIYF
>TRBJ2-6|-|-|TRBV18
TGTGCCAGCTCACCAAGCCAGGGCTCTGGGGCCAACGTCCTGACTTTC
CASSPSQGSGANVLTF
>TRBJ2-7|few|-|TRBV6-2/TRBV6-3
TGTGCCAGCAGTTATGCGGAGGGTCGCGAGCAGTACTTC
CASSYAEGREQYF
>TRBJ1-1|-|-|TRBV7-2
TGTGCCAGCAGCTCCACAGGGTCCGTGTACTCGTCTGAAGCTTTCTTT
CASSSTGSVYSSEAFF
>TRBJ2-6|-|TRBD2|TRBV19
TGTGCCAGTAGTATTCCCCGCGGGGGTCTATCTGGGGCCAACGTCCTGACTTTC
CASSIPRGGLSGANVLTF
>TRBJ2-7|few|TRBD1|TRBV24-1
TGTGCCACCCTTGTGCCCCGGGACAGGACTTACGAGCAGTACTTC
CATLVPRDRTYEQYF
>TRBJ2-4|-|-|TRBV11-3
TGTGCCAGCAGCTTAGGGGGGGACATTCAGTACTTC
CASSLGGDIQYF
>TRBJ1-1|-|-|TRBV29-1
TGCAGCGTGACGACAGGCGTGCCGAACACTGAAGCTTTCTTT
CSVTTGVPNTEAFF
>TRBJ2-2|-|TRBD1|TRBV3-1/TRBV3-2
TGTGCCAGCAGGCGCAACAGGGGGCCCGCGAACACCGGGGAGCTGTTTTTT
CASRRNRGPANTGELFF
>TRBJ1-5|-|-|TRBV28
TGTGCCAGCAGTTACCTAGACGAGTGGAATCAGCCCCAGCATTTT
CASSYLDEWNQPQHF
>TRBJ1-2|-|-|TRBV27
TGTGCCAGCAGGGCAGTTCTTGACTATGGCTACACCTTC
CASRAVLDYGYTF
>TRBJ1-2|-|TRBD1|TRBV11-2
TGTGCCAGCAGCTTAGGGCCGGACAGGGGCAACTATGGCTACACCTTC
CASSLGPDRGNYGYTF
>TRBJ2-1|-|TRBD2|TRBV24-1
TGTGCCACCAGTGAATCCCTGCGGGAGGCGCGACACAATGAGCAGTTCTTC
CATSESLREARHNEQFF
>TRBJ1-2|-|-|TRBV2
TGTGCCAGCGGAGTGAAGGTTTCGGGTGGCTACACCTTC
CASGVKVSGGYTF
>TRBJ1-6|-|-|TRBV12-3/TRBV12-4
TGTGCCAGCAGTTTCGGACAGAATTCACCCCTCCACTTT
CASSFGQNSPLHF
>TRBJ2-5|-|TRBD1|TRBV16
TGTGCCAGCAGCCAAGGTAGGGGGCGAAAAGAGACCCAGTACTTC
CASSQGRGRKETQYF
>TRBJ2-3|-|TRBD1|TRBV24-1
TGTGCCACCAGTCCACCGGGACAGGGTGGGGATACGCAGTATTTT
CATSPPGQGGDTQYF
>TRBJ2-7|-|TRBD2|TRBV5-6
TGTGCCAGCAGCTTGGCCGGGGGGGTTGAGGAGCAGTACTTC
CASSLAGGVEEQYF
>TRBJ1-1|-|-|TRBV7-8
TGTGCCAGCAGCTCCTCAGGGGTTTCGAACACTGAAGCTTTCTTT
CASSSSGVSNTEAFF
>TRBJ1-2|-|TRBD1|TRBV30
TGTGCCTGGAGTGTACAGGGGACGGATGGCTACACCTTC
CAWSVQGTDGYTF
>TRBJ2-1|-|-|TRBV10-3
TGTGCCATCAGTGCTGGGCCAGGGGATGAGCAGTTCTTC
CAISAGPGDEQFF
>TRBJ1-1|-|-|TRBV19
TGTGCCAGTAGTATAAACGGACATTACCGCACTGAAGCTTTCTTT
CASSINGHYRTEAFF
>TRBJ2-1|-|-|TRBV28
TGTGCCAGCAGTTTCGGGACTCCTAGTTCTAATGAGCAGTTCTTC
CASSFGTPSSNEQFF
>TRBJ1-1|-|TRBD1|TRBV9
TGTGCCAGCAGCGCCCGACAGGGGTCGAACACTGAAGCTTTCTTT
CASSARQGSNTEAFF
>TRBJ2-3|-|-|TRBV29-1
TGCAGCTCTCGATCCCAGACTATCACAGATACGCAGTATTTT
CSSRSQTITDTQYF